These T cell receptor beta chains were read from a single sample in a study of cytomegalovirus exposure and HLA in healthy donors. Clones were sequenced by immunoSEQ multiplex PCR, and TCRdb holds only the in-frame ones, with some missing. The sample table sets out some 110,000 clones. The sequencing sample was made of PBMCs. The receptors here all came from a man aged 25 to 45 in good health and CMV-seronegative. The CDR3 runs from the conserved cysteine through the conserved F or W. A D gene is named only where the DNA matches it firmly.

>NA|TRBJ2-3|TRBV30
CAWRHRVGTDTQYF
TGTGCCTGGAGACACAGGGTAGGAACAGATACGCAGTATTTT
>TRBD2|TRBJ2-3|TRBV4-1
CASSQERTSGGAREGTQYF
TGCGCCAGCAGCCAAGAGCGGACTAGCGGGGGGGCCCGTGAAGGTACGCAGTATTTT
>NA|TRBJ2-7|TRBV18
CASSPRGPLYEQYF
TGTGCCAGCTCACCCAGGGGTCCCCTCTACGAGCAGTACTTC
>TRBD1|TRBJ2-2|TRBV5-1
CASSFNGQGNTGELFF
TGCGCCAGCAGCTTCAACGGACAGGGGAACACCGGGGAGCTGTTTTTT
>NA|TRBJ1-5|TRBV2
CASRRDSNQPQHF
TGTGCCAGCAGGAGAGATAGCAATCAGCCCCAGCATTTT
>NA|TRBJ1-2|TRBV2
CASSAQSNYGYTF
TGTGCCAGCAGTGCTCAGTCTAACTATGGCTACACCTTC
>NA|TRBJ1-2|TRBV23-1
CASSQPEGINYGYTF
TGCGCCAGCAGTCAGCCCGAGGGTATCAACTATGGCTACACCTTC
>TRBD1|TRBJ1-4|TRBV19
CASSSTGVEKKLFF
TGTGCCAGTAGTTCGACAGGGGTTGAGAAAAAACTGTTTTTT
>NA|TRBJ1-5|TRBV4-1
CASSQDGDYSDQPQHF
TGCGCCAGCAGCCAAGATGGGGATTATAGCGATCAGCCCCAGCATTTT
>TRBD1|TRBJ2-1|TRBV5-1
CASSLGQGPYNEQFF
TGCGCCAGCAGCTTAGGACAGGGTCCCTACAATGAGCAGTTCTTC